This entry is about one T cell receptor (beta chain). Then a second PCR, running about 6 to 12 cycles, was carried out with a sample-barcoded 5' primer and a J-beta primer mix. TCRdb passed the 5' RACE reads through MiXCR, listing each CDR3 protein once. The sample yields hundreds of thousands of distinct CDR3 sequences, around three fifths seen once. V shed 5 bases, J shed 5 bases, and the junction held 9 bases outside the gene matches. Per the germline V gene, CDR1 is SEHNR and CDR2 is FQNEAQ (reference sequence). The CDR3 has 14 amino acids. The data were taken from a study of blood T cells in healthy people across ages. Per sample, a minimum of 6 million PBMCs were isolated.

This clonotype was sampled from a man in his forties in good health. The chain uses TRBV7-9 and TRBJ2-7; 7 bases map to TRBD1. The specimen sequenced was blood. CDR3 DNA sequence: TGTGCCAGCAGCCCAACACTACAGGGGAACGAGCAGTACTTC. It specifies CASSPTLQGNEQYF.